This T cell receptor beta chain was sequenced during a study of CD8 T cells in Susac syndrome. CD8+ and CD4+ blood T cells underwent TCR beta sequencing. TEMRA cells were FACS-enriched, unlike CD8+ and CD4+ T cells, which were negatively isolated. CDR1 and CDR2 from the germline V gene are MNHEY and SVGAGI. There are 13 residues in the CDR3. The junction had 7 bases not matched to a gene; V was cut back by 7 bases and J by 10 bases. Random hexamers served to reverse transcribe roughly 0.5 to 1 ug RNA. TCRdb itself ran the immunoSEQ multiplex PCR reads through MiXCR, one entry per CDR3 protein. The top ten hold roughly 0.15% of the sample, which has more than 150,000 distinct CDR3 sequences, around 94% seen once.

The rearrangement uses TRBV6-5 and TRBJ2-1; 10 positions agree with TRBD2. The sequence was collected from a human donor in good health. The sample was CD4+ T cells from PBMCs. This CDR3 reads CASKASGSGEQFF. The CDR3 DNA reads TGTGCCAGCAAGGCTAGCGGGAGCGGGGAGCAGTTCTTC.